Given below is one T cell receptor beta chain in context. Its antigen remains unknown. The data were obtained in a study of CD8+ T cells in alopecia areata. Treatment indicated: oral pan-JAK inhibitor, 5-10 mg twice daily. Specimens obtained from alopecia areata patients comprised lesional scalp punch biopsies and peripheral blood. cDNA serving as the sequencing template came from extracted, reverse transcribed RNA. Sequencing was performed with immunoSEQ multiplex PCR; in TCRdb, only in-frame clones are kept and a portion is missing. Among 35,000 to 50,000 clones listed, roughly 92% were seen once. Findings and caveats of the study: There were many expanded lesional clones persisting in scalp and blood during tofacitinib. Scalp data also include sequences from resident alphabeta T cells of normal skin.

Specimen: CD8+ T cells sorted from blood, collected at week 24, from a patient treated with tofacitinib. The source is a human donor with alopecia areata.

CDR3 nucleotide sequence: TGTGCCACCAGGGGAGCAGCCAAAAACATTCAGTACTTC. This encodes CATRGAAKNIQYF. The genes are TRBV15 and TRBJ2-4, with D possibly TRBD2 on 5 matching bases. V was shortened by 6 bases and J by 0 bases, with 6 bases between the two germline ends. Germline-derived CDR1 and CDR2 are LNHNV and YYDKDF (reference sequence). The CDR3 contains 13 residues.